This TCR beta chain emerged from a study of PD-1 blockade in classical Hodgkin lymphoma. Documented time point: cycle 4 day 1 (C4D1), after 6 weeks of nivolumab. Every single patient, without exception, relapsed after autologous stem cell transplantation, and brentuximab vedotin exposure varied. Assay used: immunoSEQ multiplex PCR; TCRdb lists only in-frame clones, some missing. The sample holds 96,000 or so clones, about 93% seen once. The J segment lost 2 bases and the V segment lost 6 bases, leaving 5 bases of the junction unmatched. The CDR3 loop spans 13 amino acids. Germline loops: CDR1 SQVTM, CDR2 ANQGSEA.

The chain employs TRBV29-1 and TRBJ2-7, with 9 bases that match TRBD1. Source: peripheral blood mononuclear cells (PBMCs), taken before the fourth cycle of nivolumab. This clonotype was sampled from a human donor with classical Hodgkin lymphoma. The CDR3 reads CSVLQGATYEQYF. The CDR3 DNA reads TGCAGCGTCCTACAGGGGGCCACCTACGAGCAGTACTTC.